This paragraph reports one T cell receptor beta chain. This CDR3 contains 15 residues. The V end lost 3 bases, the J end lost 7 bases, and 14 bases lay between the germline ends. Germline assignment: CDR1 SGHNT and CDR2 YYREEE (reference sequence). The sample originates from a study of blood T cell repertoires in COVID-19. Looking at the study overall: Sites across the United States, Italy and Spain contributed samples from acute and convalescent COVID-19. The analysed material was cDNA or gDNA that came from T cells, B-cell-depleted T cells, or PBMCs.

Per the original data handling: Estimates of nucleated cell counts were drawn from the amplification of reference gene primers. Sequencing used immunoSEQ multiplex PCR; TCRdb keeps in-frame clones, though not all of them. The V and J calls and the clone size are those of that table, but D and trimming were determined from the DNA. This table has 15,000 to 20,000 clones, roughly 89% appearing once. Source material: peripheral blood. The J gene is TRBJ1-6, the V gene TRBV5-4, with a possible D match to TRBD1 (6 bases). This receptor was obtained from a man in his 60s with active COVID-19. The CDR3 DNA reads as TGTGCCAGCAGCTACGCGGGGGGGGCCAATTCACCCCTCCACTTT. This sequence encodes CASSYAGGANSPLHF.